A selection of T cell receptor beta chains follows, all from one sample in a study of sequential checkpoint blockade in melanoma. Clones were read by immunoSEQ multiplex PCR, and TCRdb kept only the in-frame ones, dropping some. The table lists more than 25,000 clones, about 88% of them singletons, with 14% in the top ten. Sequenced material: CD8+ T cells sorted from blood (inferred from file names), taken from a patient given nivolumab and ipilimumab in sequence. The receptor set was obtained from a human donor with melanoma. CDR3s include the opening cysteine and the closing phenylalanine or tryptophan. D genes are given only for firm matches. Clone size is given for some rows only: seen once, a few or many times, or a class if the clone is expanded.

TRBV27	-	-	TRBJ1-2	CASSLSVGNYYGYTF	TGTGCCAGCAGTTTATCCGTGGGCAATTACTATGGCTACACCTTC
TRBV27	-	-	TRBJ1-2	CASSLSIAGDWYGYTF	TGTGCCAGCAGTTTATCGATCGCAGGGGATTGGTATGGCTACACCTTC
TRBV15	few	-	TRBJ1-1	CATSRLIAEEAFF	TGTGCCACCAGCAGACTAATAGCAGAAGAAGCTTTCTTT
TRBV6-5	-	-	TRBJ2-7	CASSYSRPGKGEQYF	TGTGCCAGCAGTTACTCTCGTCCAGGGAAAGGCGAGCAGTACTTC
TRBV27	-	TRBD1	TRBJ1-1	CASSLYRGLGNTEAFF	TGTGCCAGCAGTTTATACAGGGGATTGGGGAACACTGAAGCTTTCTTT
TRBV28	-	TRBD1	TRBJ1-1	CASSPGTVRYTEAFF	TGTGCCAGCAGTCCGGGGACAGTAAGATACACTGAAGCTTTCTTT
TRBV28	-	-	TRBJ2-7	CASSPGETTYEQYF	TGTGCCAGCAGTCCTGGAGAGACTACCTACGAGCAGTACTTC
TRBV9	-	TRBD2	TRBJ2-1	CASSVETGGPYNEQFF	TGTGCCAGCAGCGTAGAGACGGGAGGGCCCTACAATGAGCAGTTCTTC
TRBV2	-	-	TRBJ2-1	CASRARGSSYNEQFF	TGTGCCAGCAGGGCTCGAGGGAGCTCCTACAATGAGCAGTTCTTC
TRBV4-3	-	-	TRBJ1-4	CASSQGGEKLFF	TGCGCCAGCAGCCAAGGAGGAGAAAAACTGTTTTTT
TRBV9	-	-	TRBJ2-1	CASSVPRGEQFF	TGTGCCAGCAGCGTCCCGCGAGGTGAGCAGTTCTTC
TRBV5-1	-	-	TRBJ2-2	CATPGNTGELFF	TGCGCCACCCCGGGAAACACCGGGGAGCTGTTTTTT
TRBV4-1	-	TRBD1	TRBJ2-7	CASSWDSSYEQYF	TGCGCCAGCAGCTGGGACAGCTCCTACGAGCAGTACTTC
TRBV9	once	-	TRBJ2-2	CASSLLSGELFF	TGTGCCAGCAGCCTTTTGTCCGGGGAGCTGTTTTTT
TRBV7-9	-	TRBD1	TRBJ1-2	CASTTGQGDGYTF	TGTGCCAGCACCACGGGACAGGGGGACGGCTACACCTTC
TRBV2	-	-	TRBJ1-3	CASSELYSMAGNTIYF	TGTGCCAGCAGTGAACTTTACAGTATGGCTGGAAACACCATATATTTT
TRBV6-5	-	TRBD1	TRBJ2-7	CASSYGQGEGYEQYF	TGTGCCAGCAGTTACGGACAGGGGGAGGGCTACGAGCAGTACTTC
TRBV2	once	TRBD2	TRBJ2-5	CASSGLAGEQETQYF	TGTGCCAGCAGTGGACTAGCGGGGGAGCAAGAGACCCAGTACTTC
TRBV5-4	-	-	TRBJ2-6	CASTGGVGGANVLTF	TGTGCCAGCACCGGAGGGGTTGGTGGGGCCAACGTCCTGACTTTC
TRBV30	-	-	TRBJ2-7	CAWSEEYEQYF	TGTGCCTGGAGTGAAGAGTACGAGCAGTACTTC
TRBV7-8	-	TRBD2	TRBJ2-3	CASSFQGGIVSDTQYF	TGTGCCAGCAGCTTCCAGGGAGGGATCGTATCAGATACGCAGTATTTT
TRBV9	-	-	TRBJ2-7	CASSVAGQSSTYEQYF	TGTGCCAGCAGCGTAGCTGGACAGAGTTCTACCTACGAGCAGTACTTC
TRBV19	-	-	TRBJ1-5	CASGRRAGNQPQHF	TGTGCCAGTGGGCGTAGGGCGGGTAATCAGCCCCAGCATTTT
TRBV25-1	few	-	TRBJ1-1	CASSEHREDTEAFF	TGTGCCAGCAGTGAGCACCGGGAGGACACTGAAGCTTTCTTT
TRBV27	-	-	TRBJ1-6	CASSLRGGGDSPLHF	TGTGCCAGCAGTCTCAGGGGTGGGGGCGATTCACCCCTCCACTTT
TRBV21-1	-	-	TRBJ2-1	CASSKAASGCSYNEQFF	TGTGCCAGCAGCAAAGCGGCTAGCGGTTGCTCCTACAATGAGCAGTTCTTC
TRBV29-1	-	-	TRBJ2-2	CSVLTLGNTGELFF	TGCAGCGTTTTAACACTAGGAAACACCGGGGAGCTGTTTTTT
TRBV7-9	-	-	TRBJ2-5	CASSLDGTTSETQYF	TGTGCCAGCAGCTTAGATGGGACAACGAGTGAGACCCAGTACTTC
TRBV12-5	-	TRBD2	TRBJ2-5	CASGLPGTSGWTQYF	TGTGCTAGTGGTTTGCCCGGGACTAGCGGGTGGACCCAGTACTTC
TRBV6-4	-	-	TRBJ2-6	CASSVYGASSGANVLTF	TGTGCCAGCAGTGTATATGGGGCCTCGTCTGGGGCCAACGTCCTGACTTTC
TRBV9	few	-	TRBJ1-1	CASSLSRVMNTEAFF	TGTGCCAGCAGTTTATCCAGGGTTATGAACACTGAAGCTTTCTTT
TRBV7-9	once	-	TRBJ1-2	CASSFGGTGYTF	TGTGCCAGCAGCTTCGGGGGGACCGGCTACACCTTC
TRBV2	few	-	TRBJ1-2	CASPIQNRDDYGYTF	TGTGCCAGCCCCATACAAAACAGGGATGACTATGGCTACACCTTC
TRBV28	-	-	TRBJ2-7	CASSLRGGYPGQYF	TGTGCCAGCAGTTTAAGGGGGGGGTACCCGGGGCAGTACTTC
TRBV9	-	TRBD1	TRBJ2-4	CASSGPGTGENIQYF	TGTGCCAGCAGCGGGCCCGGGACAGGGGAAAACATTCAGTACTTC
TRBV19	-	-	TRBJ2-1	CASSIGENNEQFF	TGTGCCAGTAGTATCGGGGAAAACAATGAGCAGTTCTTC
TRBV5-1	-	TRBD1	TRBJ1-6	CASGPNKTGDISPLHF	TGCGCCAGCGGCCCTAATAAGACAGGGGATATTTCACCCCTCCACTTT
TRBV13	few	-	TRBJ1-3	CASSSVPVSGNTIYF	TGTGCCAGCAGCTCCGTTCCAGTCTCTGGAAACACCATATATTTT